This T cell receptor (beta chain) is from a study of early T cells in non-severe SARS-CoV-2 infection. Study in general: Bulk RNA isolated from unsorted whole blood underwent sequencing; chains were not paired. General study findings and limits: VDJdb matches were skewed toward anti-spike CD8 T cell responses.

Unique molecular identifier tags were affixed to discrete cDNA molecules. Each CDR3 protein gets one entry after TCRdb re-called the 5' RACE reads with MiXCR. Here the sample spans about 77,000 distinct CDR3 sequences, more than 9% being singletons. This clonotype appeared many times. Its antigen is not identified. The sample was whole blood. The source of this sequence is an adult who was a healthcare worker with PCR-confirmed SARS-CoV-2 infection or an uninfected control (not recorded which).

The CDR3 nucleotides are TGTGCCACCAGTGATCGGGACTTGAGCTCCTACAATGAGCAGTTCTTC. Protein product: CATSDRDLSSYNEQFF. V usage is TRBV24-1 and J usage is TRBJ2-1; tentative D call: TRBD2 (6 bases). V shed 3 bases and J shed 0 bases, with 11 bases lying between them. Germline CDR1 is KGHDR and CDR2 is SFDVKD. This CDR3 comprises 16 residues.